One sample yielded the 15 T cell receptor beta chains listed below, sequenced in a study of Ad26.COV2.S vaccination and SARS-CoV-2 variants. The treatment denotes: 19 received Ad26.COV2.S at low or high dose, single or two shots; 5 received placebo; per-sample allocation not given. The samples were gathered on day 63 after the first injection of vaccine or placebo. This table comes from immunoSEQ multiplex PCR, and its TCRdb copy is limited to in-frame clones, with some not included. This table holds about 350,000 clones, more than 75% found once. Sequenced here: peripheral blood, sampled in a trial of Ad26.COV2.S vaccine versus placebo. These receptors were collected from a person aged 18-65 years who received the Ad26.COV2.S COVID-19 vaccine or a placebo.

This chain links TRBV27 with TRBJ2-2; 8 bases are shared with TRBD2. J lost 1 base, V lost 10 bases, and 5 bases had no gene match. Germline V gives CDR1 MNHEY, CDR2 SMNVEV (reference sequence). This CDR3 contains 14 residues. This CDR3 reads CAIRTSLNTGELFF. In DNA form, the CDR3 reads TGTGCCATCAGGACTAGCTTGAACACCGGGGAGCTGTTTTTT.

The CDR3 DNA sequence: TGTGCCAGCACCCCGGCCGATGTAACCGGGGAGCTGTTTTTT. This codes for CASTPADVTGELFF. The chain is built from TRBV9 and TRBJ2-2, with D unresolved. Germline CDR1 is SGDLS and CDR2 is YYNGEE. The CDR3 is 14 amino acids. Between the trimmed V and J ends, which lost 6 bases and 5 bases, there was a span of 14 bases.

The chain recombines TRBV9 with TRBJ2-7, with TRBD1 matching 8 bases. Germline V gene lookup returns CDR1 SGDLS and CDR2 YYNGEE. This CDR3 region has 14 residues. V lost 0 bases to trimming and J lost 3 bases; unmatched junction nucleotides: 2. CDR3 residues: CASSVGQGIYEQYF. The CDR3 coding sequence is TGTGCCAGCAGCGTAGGACAGGGGATCTACGAGCAGTACTTC.

This clone was picked up a small number of times. The chain joins TRBV3-1 (or the pseudogene TRBV3-2) to TRBJ2-7; the D is unclear. Germline V lookup: CDR1 LGHDT, CDR2 YNNKEL (reference sequence). The V and J ends lost 0 bases and 3 bases respectively, with 9 bases between them. The CDR3 spans 14 residues. CDR3 sequence (DNA): TGTGCCAGCAGCCAAGATCTTAGTAGCTACGAGCAGTACTTC. This codes for CASSQDLSSYEQYF.

The chain carries TRBV18 and TRBJ2-6; D is ambiguous. The V and J ends lost 5 bases and 0 bases respectively, with 8 bases between them. The CDR3 length is 15 residues. Germline V gives CDR1 KGHSH, CDR2 LQKENI. CDR3 residues: CASSVLGSGANVLTF. The CDR3 region has the DNA TGTGCCAGCTCAGTCTTAGGCTCTGGGGCCAACGTCCTGACTTTC.

The chain combines TRBV10-1 with TRBJ1-2, with TRBD1 identical over 7 bases. Germline V gene lookup returns CDR1 WNHNN and CDR2 SYGVQD (reference sequence). The CDR3 runs 14 residues. J lost 2 bases, V lost 1 base, and 1 base had no gene match. CDR3 DNA: TGCGCCAGCAGTGAGTACAGGGGAAACTATGGCTACACCTTC. Residues: CASSEYRGNYGYTF.

V is TRBV11-2 and J is TRBJ1-5; 7 nucleotides match TRBD1. This CDR3 contains 15 residues. The trim removed 3 bases at V and 0 bases at J, leaving 2 bases unmatched. The V gene's germline CDR1 is SGHAT and CDR2 FQNNGV. DNA of the CDR3: TGTGCCAGCAGCTTTGGGACAGCTAGCAATCAGCCCCAGCATTTT. This codes for CASSFGTASNQPQHF.

The CDR3 reads CASSLEKTSGRVLGDTQYF. The CDR3 DNA sequence: TGTGCCAGCAGTTTGGAAAAGACTAGCGGGAGGGTCCTGGGGGATACGCAGTATTTT. V is TRBV28 and J is TRBJ2-3; 14 bases are a match to TRBD2. Trimming removed 3 bases from V and 6 bases from J; junction bases left unmatched: 14. The CDR3 sequence is 19 residues long. Germline V gene sequence: CDR1 MDHEN, CDR2 SYDVKM.

The chain links TRBV3-1 (or the pseudogene TRBV3-2) to TRBJ2-2, with a possible D match to TRBD1 (5 bases). This CDR3 comprises 13 residues. V was pared by 6 bases and J by 0 bases, with 5 bases between. Germline V gene data show CDR1 as LGHDT and CDR2 as YNNKEL (reference sequence). CDR3 sequence: CASRGPNTGELFF. The CDR3 DNA reads as TGTGCCAGCAGGGGGCCGAACACCGGGGAGCTGTTTTTT.

A single count supports this clone. The rearrangement joins TRBV25-1 to TRBJ2-3; 8 bases map to TRBD2. CDR1 and CDR2 (germline): MGHDK, SYGVNS. The J segment lost 5 bases and the V segment lost 6 bases, leaving 16 bases of the junction unmatched. The CDR3 spans 17 residues. The chain's CDR3 is CASSSLAEEGLGDTQYF. Written as DNA, the CDR3 is TGTGCCAGCAGCTCACTAGCGGAGGAGGGGTTGGGAGATACGCAGTATTTT.

Comment on this clone: Its ends do not fully match the called genes, so a read error is possible. The chain links TRBV18 to TRBJ2-5; 8 nucleotides align to TRBD2. The CDR3 has 14 residues. CDR1 and CDR2 (germline): KGHSH, LQKENI. In DNA, the CDR3 is TGTGCCAGCTCCCCACAACTAGCGGAAGAGACCCAGTACTTC. Its protein is CASSPQLAEETQYF.

CDR3 amino acids: CATRLGVEQFF. CDR3 DNA sequence: TGCGCCACCAGGCTTGGGGTAGAGCAGTTCTTC. This chain connects TRBV10-2 to TRBJ2-1; D uncertain. The germline gives CDR1 WSHSY, CDR2 SAAADI. The CDR3 sequence is 11 residues long. V lost 10 bases to trimming and J lost 10 bases, with 14 bases between them.

This clone has a handful of counts. The chain employs TRBV5-1 and TRBJ2-7; D is possibly TRBD2 (6 bases). CDR1 is SGHRS and CDR2 is YFSETQ in the germline V gene. Trimming stripped 4 bases from V and 7 bases from J, with 24 bases between. The CDR3 runs 16 residues. As DNA, the CDR3 is TGCGCCAGCAGCCGTGGGTCGGCGGGGCCAAGGGAAGAGCAGTACTTC. Its protein product is CASSRGSAGPREEQYF.

In this sample, this clone turned up a few times. The chain couples TRBV3-1 (or the pseudogene TRBV3-2) to TRBJ2-2; 8 bases line up with TRBD1. Looked up from germline, CDR1 is LGHDT and CDR2 is YNNKEL (reference sequence). The trim removed 5 bases at V and 1 base at J, leaving 6 bases unmatched. The length of the CDR3 is 16 residues. The CDR3 loop is CASSSRQGQNTGELFF. Written as DNA, the CDR3 is TGTGCCAGCAGCTCCCGACAGGGGCAGAACACCGGGGAGCTGTTTTTT.

In the case of this clone: Other DNA variants within this sample encode the same CDR3. The chain is built from TRBV20-1 and TRBJ2-1; unclear D gene. Germline V lookup: CDR1 DFQATT, CDR2 SNEGSKA (reference sequence). This CDR3 has 11 amino acids. Trimming removed 0 bases at V and 7 bases at J, with 4 bases between. The CDR3 region is CSAREDNEQFF. In DNA, the CDR3 is TGCAGTGCTAGAGAAGATAATGAGCAGTTCTTC.